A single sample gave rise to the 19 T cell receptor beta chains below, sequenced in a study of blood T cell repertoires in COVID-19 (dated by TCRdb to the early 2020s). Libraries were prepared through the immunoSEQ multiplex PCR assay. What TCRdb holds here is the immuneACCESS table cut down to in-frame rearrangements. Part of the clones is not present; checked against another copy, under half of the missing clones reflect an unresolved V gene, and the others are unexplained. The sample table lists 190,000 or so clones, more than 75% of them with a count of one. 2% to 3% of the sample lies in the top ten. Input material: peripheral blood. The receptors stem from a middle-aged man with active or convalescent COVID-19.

CDR3: CSADRDGYTF. In DNA, the CDR3 is TGCAGCGCAGACAGGGATGGCTACACCTTC. V and J are TRBV29-1 and TRBJ1-2; 7 positions agree with TRBD1. The CDR3 has 10 residues. With 7 bases clipped from V and 6 bases from J, the junction kept 2 bases outside the gene matches. Germline V lookup: CDR1 SQVTM, CDR2 ANQGSEA.

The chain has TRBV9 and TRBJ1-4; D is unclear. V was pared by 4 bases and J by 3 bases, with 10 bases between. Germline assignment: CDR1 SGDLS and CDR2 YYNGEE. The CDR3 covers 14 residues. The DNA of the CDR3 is TGTGCCAGCAGCCCCCGCGGATCTAATGAAAAACTGTTTTTT. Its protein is CASSPRGSNEKLFF. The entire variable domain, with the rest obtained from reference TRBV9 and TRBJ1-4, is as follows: DSGVTQTPKHLITATGQRVTLRCSPRSGDLSVYWYQQSLDQGLQFLIQYYNGEERAKGNILERFSAQQFPDLHSELNLSSLELGDSALYFCASSPRGSNEKLFFGSGTQLSVL.

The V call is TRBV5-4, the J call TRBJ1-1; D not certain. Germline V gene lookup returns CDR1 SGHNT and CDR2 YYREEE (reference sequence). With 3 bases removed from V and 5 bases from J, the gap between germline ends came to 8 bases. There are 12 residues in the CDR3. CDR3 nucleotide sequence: TGTGCCAGCAGCTGGCCGGGGACTGAAGCTTTCTTT. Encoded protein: CASSWPGTEAFF.

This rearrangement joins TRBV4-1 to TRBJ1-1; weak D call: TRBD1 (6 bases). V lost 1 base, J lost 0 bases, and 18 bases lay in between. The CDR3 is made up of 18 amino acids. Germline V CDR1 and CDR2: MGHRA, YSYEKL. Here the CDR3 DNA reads TGCGCCAGCAGCCAAGGGGGGCTGCTAAAGGGGTTGAACACTGAAGCTTTCTTT. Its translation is CASSQGGLLKGLNTEAFF.

This CDR3 is CASSRPDRGDNQPQHF. In DNA form, the CDR3 reads TGCGCCAGCAGCCGACCGGACAGGGGAGACAATCAGCCCCAGCATTTT. The genes are TRBV4-1 and TRBJ1-5; 9 bases agree with TRBD1. The CDR3 is 16 amino acids. Unmatched junction bases numbered 7, after V lost 4 bases and J lost 3 bases. In germline, CDR1 is MGHRA, CDR2 YSYEKL.

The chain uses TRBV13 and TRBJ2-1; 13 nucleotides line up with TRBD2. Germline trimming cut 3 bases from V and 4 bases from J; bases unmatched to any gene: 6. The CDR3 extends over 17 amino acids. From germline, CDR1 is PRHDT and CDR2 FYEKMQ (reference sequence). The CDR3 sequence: CASSLPLAGGLYNEQFF. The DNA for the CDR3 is TGTGCCAGCAGCTTGCCACTAGCGGGGGGGCTTTACAATGAGCAGTTCTTC.

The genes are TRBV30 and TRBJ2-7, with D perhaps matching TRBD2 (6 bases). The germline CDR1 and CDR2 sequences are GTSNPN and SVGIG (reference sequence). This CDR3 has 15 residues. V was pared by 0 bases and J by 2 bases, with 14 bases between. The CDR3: CAWSVPVAVTYEQYF. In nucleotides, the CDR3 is TGTGCCTGGAGTGTACCGGTAGCGGTGACCTACGAGCAGTACTTC.

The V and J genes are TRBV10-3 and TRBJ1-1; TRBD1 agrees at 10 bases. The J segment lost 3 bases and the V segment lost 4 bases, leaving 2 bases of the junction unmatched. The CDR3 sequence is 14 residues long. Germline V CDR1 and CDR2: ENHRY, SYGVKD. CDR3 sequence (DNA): TGTGCCATCAGTGGGACAGGGGGAGACACTGAAGCTTTCTTT. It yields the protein CAISGTGGDTEAFF.

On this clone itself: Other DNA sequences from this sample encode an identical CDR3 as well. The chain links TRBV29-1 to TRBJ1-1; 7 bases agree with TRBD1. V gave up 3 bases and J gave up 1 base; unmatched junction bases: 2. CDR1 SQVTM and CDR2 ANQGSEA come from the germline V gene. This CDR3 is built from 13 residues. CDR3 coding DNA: TGCAGCGTTGAGAGGACAGGGAACACTGAAGCTTTCTTT. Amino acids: CSVERTGNTEAFF.

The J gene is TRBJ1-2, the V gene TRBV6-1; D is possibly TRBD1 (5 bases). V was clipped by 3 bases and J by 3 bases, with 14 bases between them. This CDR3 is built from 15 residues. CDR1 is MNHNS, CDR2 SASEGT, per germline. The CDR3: CASSERTTIHYGYTF. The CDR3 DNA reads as TGTGCCAGCAGTGAGAGGACAACTATACACTATGGCTACACCTTC.

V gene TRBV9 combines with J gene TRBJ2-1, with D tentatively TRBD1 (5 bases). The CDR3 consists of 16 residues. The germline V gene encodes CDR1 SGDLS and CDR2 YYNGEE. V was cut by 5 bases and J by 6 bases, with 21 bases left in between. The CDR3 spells CASSSRTFMTGNEQFF. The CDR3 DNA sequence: TGTGCCAGCAGTTCCCGGACATTTATGACTGGCAATGAGCAGTTCTTC.

The CDR3: CASSFVRGDLFF. As DNA, the CDR3 is TGTGCCAGCAGTTTTGTGCGGGGGGATCTGTTCTTC. The gene calls are TRBV27 and TRBJ2-1, with 8 bases matching TRBD2. CDR1 and CDR2 from the germline V gene are MNHEY and SMNVEV (reference sequence). After removal of 3 bases from V and 15 bases from J, the junction contained 7 bases not matched to a gene. The CDR3 loop spans 12 amino acids.

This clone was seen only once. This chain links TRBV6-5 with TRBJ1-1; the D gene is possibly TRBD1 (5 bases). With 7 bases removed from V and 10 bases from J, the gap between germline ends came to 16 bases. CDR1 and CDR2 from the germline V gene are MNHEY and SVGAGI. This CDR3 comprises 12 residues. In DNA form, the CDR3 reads TGTGCCAGCACGGTCATGATGGGGGGAGCTTTCTTT. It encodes CASTVMMGGAFF.

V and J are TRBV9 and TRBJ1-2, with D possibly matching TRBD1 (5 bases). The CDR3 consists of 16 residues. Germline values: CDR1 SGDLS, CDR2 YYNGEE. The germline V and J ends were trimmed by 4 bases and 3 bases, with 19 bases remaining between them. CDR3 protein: CASSPNVVVGDYGYTF. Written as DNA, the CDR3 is TGTGCCAGCAGCCCTAACGTTGTGGTAGGGGACTATGGCTACACCTTC.

CDR3 in DNA: TGTGCCAGCAGCTCTCCGGGGTTGGACACTGAAGCTTTCTTT. Protein: CASSSPGLDTEAFF. The V call is TRBV4-2, the J call TRBJ1-1, with D uncertain. Germline V gene sequence: CDR1 LGHNA, CDR2 YNFKEQ. This CDR3 spans 14 amino acids. V lost 5 bases to trimming and J lost 3 bases, with 13 bases between them.

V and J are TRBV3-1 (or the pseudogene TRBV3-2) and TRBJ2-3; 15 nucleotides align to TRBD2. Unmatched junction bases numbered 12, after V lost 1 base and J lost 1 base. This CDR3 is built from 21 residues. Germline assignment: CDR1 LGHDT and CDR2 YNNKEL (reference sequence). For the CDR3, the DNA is TGTGCCAGCAGCCAAGGGTCAGGGAGGACTAGCGGGAGGGGGCGCACAGATACGCAGTATTTT. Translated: CASSQGSGRTSGRGRTDTQYF.

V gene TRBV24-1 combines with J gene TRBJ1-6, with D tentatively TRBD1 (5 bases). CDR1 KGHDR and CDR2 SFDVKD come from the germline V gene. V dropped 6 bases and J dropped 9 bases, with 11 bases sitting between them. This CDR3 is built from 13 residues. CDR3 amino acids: CATSLRGGSPLHF. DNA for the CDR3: TGTGCCACCAGTTTACGGGGGGGTTCACCCCTCCACTTT.

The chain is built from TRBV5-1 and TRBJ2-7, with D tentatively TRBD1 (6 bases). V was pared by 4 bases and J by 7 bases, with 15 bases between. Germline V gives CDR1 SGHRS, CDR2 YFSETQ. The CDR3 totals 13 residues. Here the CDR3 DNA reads TGCGCCAGCAGCCCGGCGGACAGTGGAGAGCAGTACTTC. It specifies CASSPADSGEQYF. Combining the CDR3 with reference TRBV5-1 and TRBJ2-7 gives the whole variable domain KAGVTQTPRYLIKTRGQQVTLSCSPISGHRSVSWYQQTPGQGLQFLFEYFSETQRNKGNFPGRFSGRQFSNSRSEMNVSTLELGDSALYLCASSPADSGEQYFGPGTRLTVT.

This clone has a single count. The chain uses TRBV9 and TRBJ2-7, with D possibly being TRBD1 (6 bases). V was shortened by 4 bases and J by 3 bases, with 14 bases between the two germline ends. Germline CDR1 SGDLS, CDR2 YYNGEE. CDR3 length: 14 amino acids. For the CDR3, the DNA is TGTGCCAGCAGCCCCCCGGGACACGGCTACGAGCAGTACTTC. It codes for CASSPPGHGYEQYF.